This TCR beta chain was identified in a study of T cells in Graves' hyperthyroidism and ophthalmopathy (dated by TCRdb to about 2019). Background for the entire study: Peripheral blood was collected at initial diagnosis, before any treatment. To identify distinguishing TCR V-J signatures, a discovery cohort of some 99 patients was used, comprising 43 with Graves' ophthalmopathy and under 60 with stable Graves' hyperthyroidism. Prospective prediction of ophthalmopathy was tested in an independent validation cohort of 18 to 20 hyperthyroidism patients and 15 to 17 patients who later progressed to ophthalmopathy. The roughly 100 discovery patients were randomly split 7:3 into training and test sets. The study also compared thyroid tissue and blood T-cell repertoires from over 5 Graves' hyperthyroidism patients. After blood sampling, hyperthyroidism patients were treated with methimazole at a starting dose of 30 mg daily, and ophthalmopathy patients were treated with high-dose intravenous methylprednisolone. TCR Vbeta CDR3 sequencing of approximately 140 peripheral blood samples (roughly 43 ophthalmopathy, 75 hyperthyroidism and 17 progressor patients) is reported in the paper.

V sheds 6 bases and J sheds 0 bases, leaving 6 bases between their ends. Including cysteine and phenylalanine, the CDR3 has 14 amino acids. The DNA shown is the 42-base CDR3, in frame from base 1. The germline V gene yields MDHEN for CDR1 and SYDVKM for CDR2. In the ophthalmopathy patients, disease was moderately to severely active, with a Clinical Activity Score of 3 or more, a NOSPECS grade of 4 or more, and a duration of less than 3 months. Any patient with an uncontrolled infection, another autoimmune disease, pregnancy or lactation was excluded. Clinical symptoms, serum thyroxine and TRAb, thyroid ultrasound, and orbital computed tomography formed the basis for the diagnoses. PBMCs were separated from 8 to 10 ml of fresh peripheral blood using Ficoll-Paque density gradient centrifugation. Total RNA was extracted using Trizol reagent, and RNA quality was assessed on an Agilent 2100 Bioanalyzer.

TCR beta CDR3 regions were amplified from RNA transcripts. A first-round RT-PCR of the TCR CDR3 used the HTBI primer set with the Qiagen OneStep RT-PCR kit. The libraries were constructed in a second round of multiplex PCR and then size-selected and purified. The libraries were sequenced on an Illumina HiSeq2000 using paired-end 100 bp reads. The published analysis was carried out like this. SOAPnuke was used to process the raw data, with reads discarded if the reads contained adapters or uncalled bases, had a mean Phred below 15, or lacked an exact constant-primer or identifier match. COPE v1.2.5 was used to merge the high-quality paired reads, and each unique nucleotide sequence was defined as a clonotype. MiTCR v1.1 was used to align the clonotypes against IMGT TRBV, TRBD and TRBJ reference segments. Only V-J combinations with frequency above 0.0001, covering 98% to 99.2% of repertoires, were analysed. The TCS score was defined as the ratio of F50 (clonal expansion) to E x V (chaos), calculated using BLOSUM62-based TCRdist between CDR3 peptides within each V-J. Welch's t-statistics and random forest reduced 514 V-J features to some 14, which were used in a naive Bayes classifier (R e1071). TCRdb reworked the public reads: Q25 trimming with fastp, MiXCR clone assembly, productive beta chains retained. Rows merge per CDR3 protein into single entries with the most common DNA and genes. These V and J calls rely on TCRdb rather than the paper's analysis. The sample contains some 270,000 distinct CDR3 sequences, around 25% of them found a single time. The ten biggest clones cover about a third of the sample.

The paper as a whole reports these results and caveats: In cross-validation, a model built on a 13 V-J signature told ophthalmopathy apart from stable hyperthyroidism with less than 90% sensitivity and around 84% specificity, and in testing the same model reached 80%/75%. Most expanded thyroid clonotypes (frequency above 0.001) were also detected in blood, suggesting blood repertoires may reflect thyroid immune responses. No statistical method was used to fix the sample size in advance, and group allocation was not hidden from the investigators. In validation, the model predicted progression to ophthalmopathy with approximately 70% sensitivity and over 72% specificity, a median of 6.5 months before onset.

This clonotype was counted many times. Its antigen has not been determined. No per-base quality is available; no much larger clone lies one base away. This receptor chain uses TRBV28 and TRBJ2-6; the D segment cannot be called with confidence. This sequence originates from a woman in her thirties or forties with Graves' ophthalmopathy. Sequenced input: blood. For the CDR3, the sequence is CASRHDSGANVLTF. In nucleotides, the sequence is TGTGCCAGCAGGCACGACTCTGGGGCCAACGTCCTGACTTTC. Reference TRBV28 and TRBJ2-6 genes cover what lies past the CDR3, so the full variable domain is DVKVTQSSRYLVKRTGEKVFLECVQDMDHENMFWYRQDPGLGLRLIYFSYDVKMKEKGDIPEGYSVSREKKERFSLILESASTNQTSMYLCASRHDSGANVLTFGAGSRLTVL.